The clone carrying this T cell receptor beta chain came up a few times. Its antigen remains unknown. These data are taken from a study of vaccination and CD4 T cells after COVID-19. The Oncomine TCR Beta short-read assay sequenced DNA from cultured CD4+ T cells. TCRdb called the PCR reads again in MiXCR, with one record for every CDR3 protein. The sample records approximately 18,000 distinct CDR3 sequences, just under 30% being singletons. Treatment indicated: approximately nine-day PBMC culture with coronavirus spike peptide pools or control peptides (ViraFEST assay). The study's findings and limits: Convalescent patients saw a median roughly 90% of their reactive clones show up only after vaccination. Going from around 20 to 38, median SARS-CoV-2-reactive clonotypes did not rise significantly.

Sample: cultured CD4+ T cells from blood. The TCR originated in a human donor with COVID-19.

The CDR3 coding sequence is TGTGCCAGCAGTTTCACAGGAACTGGGGATCAGCCCCAGCATTTT. Encoded protein: CASSFTGTGDQPQHF. The rearrangement links TRBV27 to TRBJ1-5, with D tentatively TRBD1 (5 bases). V was cut by 3 bases and J by 5 bases, with 14 bases left in between. CDR1 is MNHEY and CDR2 is SMNVEV in the germline V gene (reference sequence). This CDR3 comprises 15 residues.